Listed here is a single TCR beta chain. Its cognate antigen is unknown. The data derive from a study of T cell responses to AZD1222 COVID-19 vaccine. General study findings and limits: Sampling captured repertoires only after the peak T cell response. Donors in the cohort were predominantly white British and more often female, and clonal diversity was possibly underestimated. The breadth and depth of Spike-specific TCRs increased once two AZD1222 doses had been given. Unmutated variant regions are reportedly targeted by nearly half of spike-specific TCRs.

V shed 2 bases and J shed 10 bases, with 21 bases lying between them. Germline V CDR1 and CDR2: KGHSH, LQKENI. CDR3 size: 16 residues. The repertoire was sequenced with immunoSEQ multiplex PCR; TCRdb's copy has only in-frame clones and lacks some. The profile shows 100,000 or so clones, around 83% of them singletons. The clonotype comes from an adult in good health. V and J are TRBV18 and TRBJ1-5; no definite D call. The sequencing used peripheral blood, collected on day 0 of AZD1222 vaccination. The CDR3 DNA follows: TGTGCCAGCTCACCAACGTCAACCAGCGTCACCTTCCCCCAGCATTTT. It encodes CASSPTSTSVTFPQHF. The entire variable domain, with the rest obtained from reference TRBV18 and TRBJ1-5, is as follows: NAGVMQNPRHLVRRRGQEARLRCSPMKGHSHVYWYRQLPEEGLKFMVYLQKENIIDESGMPKERFSAEFPKEGPSILRIQQVVRGDSAAYFCASSPTSTSVTFPQHFGDGTRLSIL.